This T cell receptor beta chain came from a study of radiotherapy plus CTLA-4 blockade in lung cancer. Study-wide background: Objective responses were observed in approximately 20% of patients, and disease control was achieved by 30% to 35%.

Germline-derived CDR1 and CDR2 are WNHNN and SYGVQD (reference sequence). Trimming removed 11 bases from V and 2 bases from J; junction bases left unmatched: 18. The CDR3 is 19 amino acids. Findings and caveats of the study: Radiotherapy was combined with ipilimumab, and tumor-derived TCR clones then expanded in blood.

In the case of this clone: The target antigen is unknown.

Here immunoSEQ multiplex PCR was the method, and the copy in TCRdb shows in-frame clones only, minus some. Here the sample spans fewer than 70,000 clones, roughly 78% being singletons. The receptor's source is a human donor with non-small cell lung cancer who had a complete response to radiotherapy plus ipilimumab. The V gene is TRBV10-1, the J gene TRBJ2-5; 15 bases line up with TRBD2. The sequencing here drew on peripheral blood, taken from a patient treated with radiotherapy plus ipilimumab. The CDR3 loop is CARLIETGLAGGGQETQYF. CDR3 nucleotides: TGCGCCCGCCTCATTGAGACGGGACTAGCGGGAGGTGGGCAAGAGACCCAGTACTTC.